The 6 T cell receptor beta chains presented below share a single source sample, sequenced in a study of blood T cell repertoires in COVID-19. The repertoire was sequenced with immunoSEQ multiplex PCR; TCRdb's copy has only in-frame clones and lacks some. In the table there are under 300,000 clones, about nine tenths of which are singletons. The sample was peripheral blood. All receptors come from a woman under 40 with active or convalescent COVID-19.

The J gene is TRBJ2-2, the V gene TRBV9, with D tentatively TRBD1 (7 bases). Germline V lookup: CDR1 SGDLS, CDR2 YYNGEE. The CDR3 loop spans 16 amino acids. The V end was cut by 4 bases, the J end by 4 bases, with 17 bases between. CDR3 sequence: CASSLRGAPGTGELFF. CDR3 coding DNA: TGTGCCAGCAGCCTCAGGGGGGCCCCGGGCACCGGGGAGCTGTTTTTT.

Of note for this clone: At one end the junction does not follow the germline gene, possibly because of a read error. The chain uses TRBV13 and TRBJ2-1; possibly TRBD2 for D (7 bases). The germline V gene encodes CDR1 PRHDT and CDR2 FYEKMQ (reference sequence). This CDR3 has 19 residues. This CDR3 reads CATSSMGGGGKSSYNEQFF. In nucleotides, the CDR3 is TGTGCCACCAGCTCCATGGGGGGGGGCGGAAAGAGCTCCTACAATGAGCAGTTCTTC.

The DNA for the CDR3 is TGTGCCAGCCGAGGACAGGGGGCAGGGAACACTGAAGCTTTCTTT. It translates to CASRGQGAGNTEAFF. This chain joins TRBV4-2 and TRBJ1-1, with 11 positions matching TRBD1. Germline V CDR1 and CDR2: LGHNA, YNFKEQ. Losses at the gene ends were 8 bases for V and 1 base for J; bases not matched to a gene: 6. This CDR3 spans 15 amino acids.

This chain joins TRBV30 and TRBJ2-1; TRBD1 matches at 7 bases. Germline CDR1 is GTSNPN and CDR2 is SVGIG (reference sequence). This CDR3 contains 13 residues. Trimming removed 2 bases from V and 12 bases from J; junction bases left unmatched: 10. The CDR3 here is CAWSPRTGGPQFF. CDR3 nucleotides: TGTGCCTGGAGTCCCAGGACAGGCGGTCCGCAGTTCTTC.

This clone was recorded only once. The chain links TRBV30 to TRBJ2-5; possible D gene TRBD2, 6 bases. V dropped 3 bases and J dropped 6 bases, with 17 bases sitting between them. The CDR3 runs 14 residues. Germline V gives CDR1 GTSNPN, CDR2 SVGIG (reference sequence). CDR3 protein: CAWSSTGTDKTQYF. The CDR3 DNA sequence: TGTGCCTGGAGCTCGACCGGGACTGACAAGACCCAGTACTTC.

The V call is TRBV19, the J call TRBJ1-5; D is unclear. V shed 1 base and J shed 7 bases, with 14 bases lying between them. Germline V gene sequence: CDR1 LNHDA, CDR2 SQIVND (reference sequence). The CDR3 is made up of 15 amino acids. The CDR3 spells CASSIGPNRRQPQHF. CDR3 bases: TGTGCCAGTAGTATAGGTCCGAATAGGAGGCAGCCCCAGCATTTT.